This entry lists 10 T cell receptor beta chains sequenced from one sample in a study of blood T cells in healthy people across ages. A J-beta primer mix and a sample-barcoded 5' primer were used in a second PCR of roughly 7 to 12 cycles. TCRdb independently ran MiXCR on the 5' RACE reads; one entry per CDR3 protein. The sample holds more than 1 million distinct CDR3 sequences, less than 50% seen once. The specimen sequenced was blood. The receptor set was obtained from a woman in her sixties or seventies in good health.

CDR3 sequence reads: CSANPSGAQETQYF. The CDR3 nucleotides read TGCAGTGCTAACCCAAGCGGAGCCCAAGAGACCCAGTACTTC. The V gene is TRBV20-1, the J gene TRBJ2-5, with D maybe TRBD2 (5 bases). V was trimmed by 4 bases and J by 1 base, leaving 13 bases between them. This CDR3 comprises 14 residues. From germline, CDR1 is DFQATT and CDR2 SNEGSKA (reference sequence).

This sequence joins TRBV3-1 and TRBJ2-3, with 7 bases matching TRBD2. V was pared by 2 bases and J by 2 bases, with 7 bases of the junction left unmatched. Germline values: CDR1 LGHDT, CDR2 YNNKEL (reference sequence). The CDR3 contains 16 residues. CDR3 nucleotides: TGTGCCAGCAGCCAACAAGGCGGGGGAACCACAGATACGCAGTATTTT. Protein sequence: CASSQQGGGTTDTQYF.

The chain carries TRBV3-1 and TRBJ2-7; 15 bases agree with TRBD2. This CDR3 is built from 18 residues. CDR1 and CDR2 from the germline V gene are LGHDT and YNNKEL (reference sequence). V was clipped by 6 bases and J by 7 bases; unmatched bases: 16. CDR3 loop: CASRPGLAGGDSYNEQYF. CDR3 DNA: TGTGCCAGCAGACCCGGACTAGCGGGAGGGGACTCCTACAATGAGCAGTACTTC.

This clonotype was recorded a few times. The chain uses TRBV20-1 and TRBJ2-1, with D tentatively TRBD1 (6 bases). Germline CDR1 reads DFQATT; CDR2 reads SNEGSKA (reference sequence). The CDR3 length is 15 residues. Deletions cut 1 base from V and 2 bases from J, with 12 bases between. CDR3 protein: CSARGDGQTYNEQFF. The CDR3 nucleotides are TGCAGTGCTAGAGGAGACGGACAGACCTACAATGAGCAGTTCTTC.

Points on this clonotype: A read error may account for a junction end that differs from germline. This chain connects TRBV5-1 to TRBJ2-1, with D possibly being TRBD2 (6 bases). Germline V gene sequence: CDR1 SGHRS, CDR2 YFSETQ. CDR3 length: 16 residues. The CDR3 spells CAGSWPPGEVYNEQFF. CDR3 DNA sequence: TGCGCCGGCAGCTGGCCCCCGGGGGAGGTGTACAATGAGCAGTTCTTC.

The chain joins TRBV24-1 to TRBJ2-1; D ambiguous. The V and J ends lost 8 bases and 5 bases respectively, with 15 bases between them. The CDR3 contains 14 residues. CDR1 and CDR2 (germline): KGHDR, SFDVKD. The CDR3 loop is CATTSSRADNEQFF. The CDR3 DNA reads as TGTGCCACCACCTCATCAAGGGCAGACAATGAGCAGTTCTTC.

This sequence joins TRBV6-5 and TRBJ1-1; 8 bases map to TRBD1. V lost 2 bases to trimming and J lost 5 bases; unmatched junction nucleotides: 7. The CDR3 spans 15 residues. Germline V gives CDR1 MNHEY, CDR2 SVGAGI. Here the CDR3 reads CASSYGQGARTEAFF. The CDR3 region has the DNA TGTGCCAGCAGTTACGGTCAGGGGGCTAGGACTGAAGCTTTCTTT.

The chain couples TRBV11-1 to TRBJ2-3; 8 bases align to TRBD2. Germline V lookup: CDR1 SGHAT, CDR2 FQDESV (reference sequence). This CDR3 contains 15 residues. Trimming cost V 5 bases and J 2 bases; bases outside gene matches: 6. Here the CDR3 reads CASSASLADTDTQYF. The CDR3 DNA reads TGTGCCAGCAGCGCGTCACTAGCGGACACAGATACGCAGTATTTT.

This rearrangement joins TRBV6-1 to TRBJ1-5; D might be TRBD1 (5 bases). Germline CDR1 MNHNS, CDR2 SASEGT. The V end was cut by 6 bases, the J end by 0 bases, with 18 bases between. The CDR3 is 17 amino acids. For the CDR3, the DNA is TGTGCCAGCAGGCCCCCTAGAGGGGTTGATAGCAATCAGCCCCAGCATTTT. It encodes CASRPPRGVDSNQPQHF.

This clonotype was counted at least ten times. V is TRBV27 and J is TRBJ2-1; D uncertain. V lost 6 bases, J lost 10 bases, and 13 bases lay in between. The CDR3 is made up of 12 amino acids. CDR1 and CDR2 from the germline V gene are MNHEY and SMNVEV (reference sequence). The CDR3 nucleotides read TGTGCCAGCAGCTTAGTTGGCGGAGAGCAGTTCTTC. This codes for CASSLVGGEQFF.